Listed below are T cell receptor beta chains from one sample, sequenced in a study of blood T cells in healthy people across ages. TCRdb re-called the 5' RACE reads with MiXCR, one entry per CDR3 protein. The sample includes 1.5 million to 2 million distinct CDR3 sequences, roughly 52% of them seen just once. Sequenced input: blood. These receptors were taken from a woman aged 40 to 50 in good health. The CDR3 runs from the conserved cysteine through the conserved F or W. D genes are given only for firm matches. Size is omitted from some rows. Given values are once, few, many or a class for expanded clones.

J	V	length	D	size	DNA	CDR3
TRBJ2-1	TRBV6-2/TRBV6-3	21	TRBD2	.	TGTGCCAGCAGTTACACGCCGGGGGGGAAGCGGGGGGGCTCCTCCTACAATGAGCAGTTCTTC	CASSYTPGGKRGGSSYNEQFF
TRBJ1-1	TRBV27	16	.	.	TGTGCCAGCAGCCTCCTCTTCGGGACCACGGACACTGAAGCTTTCTTT	CASSLLFGTTDTEAFF
TRBJ2-1	TRBV20-1	15	.	few	TGCAGTGCTAGAGATAGGTCCGTTGACTACAATGAGCAGTTCTTC	CSARDRSVDYNEQFF
TRBJ1-5	TRBV2	14	.	.	TGTGCCAGCAGGTTCGCAGATAGCAATCAGCCCCAGCATTTT	CASRFADSNQPQHF
TRBJ2-5	TRBV28	15	TRBD1	.	TGTGCCAGCAGGGCTCCGGGACAGGGGCGGGAGACCCAGTACTTC	CASRAPGQGRETQYF
TRBJ2-1	TRBV14	17	TRBD2	.	TGTGCCAGCAGCCAAGATCGTCTAGCGGGGGTCTACAATGAGCAGTTCTTC	CASSQDRLAGVYNEQFF
TRBJ2-7	TRBV6-6	13	.	.	TGTGCCAGCAACACAGACAGAAACTACGAGCAGTACTTC	CASNTDRNYEQYF
TRBJ1-2	TRBV28	16	.	once	TGTGCCAGCAGTTTCATCGGGGCAGGGAGGAACTATGGCTACACCTTC	CASSFIGAGRNYGYTF
TRBJ2-3	TRBV6-4	17	.	.	TGTGCCAGCAGTGAAGCATTAGGGGGGATTGGGACAGATACGCAGTATTTT	CASSEALGGIGTDTQYF
TRBJ2-7	TRBV7-2	15	TRBD2	.	TGTGCCAGAAGCCGTAGCGGGGGGGCTCTGTACGAGCAGTACTTC	CARSRSGGALYEQYF
TRBJ1-2	TRBV11-1	13	.	few	TGTGCCAGCAGCCCACAACAGGGCAGGGGCTACACCTTC	CASSPQQGRGYTF
TRBJ2-7	TRBV7-7	13	.	.	TGTGCTAGCAGCTTAGTTAAGGGAGACGAGCAGTACTTC	CASSLVKGDEQYF
TRBJ1-6	TRBV12-3/TRBV12-4	16	.	few	TGTGCCAGCACCTCATTTGGGGGCGGTGGTAATTCACCCCTCCACTTT	CASTSFGGGGNSPLHF
TRBJ2-3	TRBV20-1	15	TRBD2	few	TGCAGTGCTCCTTCCAGCGGGGGGAGCACAGATACGCAGTATTTT	CSAPSSGGSTDTQYF
TRBJ2-7	TRBV6-5	14	TRBD2	.	TGTGCCAGCAGGAGCGGGGGCGGCCCCTACGAGCAGTACTTC	CASRSGGGPYEQYF
TRBJ1-1	TRBV3-1	13	.	.	TGTGCCAGCAGCCAAGATCCCCTCGGGGGAGCTTTCTTT	CASSQDPLGGAFF
TRBJ2-7	TRBV20-1	12	.	.	TGCAGTGCTAGCCGCGACAGGTACGAGCAGTACTTC	CSASRDRYEQYF
TRBJ2-5	TRBV20-1	12	.	few	TGCAGTGCTCTTACTAGCACAGAGACCCAGTACTTC	CSALTSTETQYF
TRBJ1-5	TRBV6-1	15	TRBD1	.	TGTGCCAGCAGTGGCGTACAGGGGGTCGATCAGCCCCAGCATTTT	CASSGVQGVDQPQHF
TRBJ2-6	TRBV4-3	17	.	.	TGCGCCAGCAGCCAAGGCAGCGAGAGCTCTGGGGCCAACGTCCTGACTTTC	CASSQGSESSGANVLTF
TRBJ2-5	TRBV29-1	15	.	.	TGCAGCGTTGAAGATCGGGGATCGATACAAGAGACCCAGTACTTC	CSVEDRGSIQETQYF
TRBJ2-5	TRBV4-3	15	.	.	TGCGCCAGCAGCCAAGATTCCAGCCTTCTGGAGACCCAGTACTTC	CASSQDSSLLETQYF
TRBJ2-7	TRBV28	15	TRBD1	.	TGTGCCAGCAGTTTATGGGGCCAGGGGGCCTACGAGCAGTACTTC	CASSLWGQGAYEQYF
TRBJ2-5	TRBV28	14	.	.	TGTGCCAGCAGTTTGGTTGCAGAGCAAGTGACCCAGTACTTC	CASSLVAEQVTQYF
TRBJ1-2	TRBV15	14	.	few	TGTGCCACCAGCAGTCGGGACAACTTCTATGGCTACACCTTC	CATSSRDNFYGYTF
TRBJ2-2	TRBV9	15	.	.	TGTGCCAGCAGCGTAGCTAGAGTTTCGACCGGGGAGCTGTTTTTT	CASSVARVSTGELFF
TRBJ2-5	TRBV6-5	14	TRBD2	.	TGTGCCAGCAGTTATGGGACTACAACCTACGAGCGGTACTTC	CASSYGTTTYERYF
TRBJ2-4	TRBV6-6	15	.	.	TGTGCCAGCAGTTTCCGTACGGATCCCAAAAACATTCAGTACTTC	CASSFRTDPKNIQYF
TRBJ2-5	TRBV7-2	15	.	few	TGTGCCAGCAGCTTTTTAAGTTCGGCCGGGGAGACCCAGTACTTC	CASSFLSSAGETQYF
TRBJ1-2	TRBV27	13	.	.	TGTGCCAGCAGCCCGACGCCTCCAGATGGCTACACCTTC	CASSPTPPDGYTF
TRBJ2-1	TRBV5-6	18	TRBD2	.	TGTGCCAGCAGCTCACTTGGACTAGCGGGGGGGATGTACAATGAGCAGTTCTTC	CASSSLGLAGGMYNEQFF
TRBJ2-3	TRBV9	13	.	.	TGTGCCAGCAGCGTAGTAGGGGCCGGTACGCAGTATTTT	CASSVVGAGTQYF
TRBJ2-7	TRBV6-5	13	.	few	TGTGCCAGCAGTTCATGGACCTCCTACGAGCAGTACTTC	CASSSWTSYEQYF
TRBJ1-2	TRBV4-3	16	TRBD1	.	TGCGCCAGCAGCCAAGAAGGGTACGGACAGGGCGATGGCTACACCTTC	CASSQEGYGQGDGYTF
TRBJ2-3	TRBV27	13	.	many	TGTGCCAGCAGTTCGCGACGCACAGATACGCAGTATTTT	CASSSRRTDTQYF
TRBJ1-2	TRBV24-1	15	TRBD1	.	TGTGCCACCAGTGAAAAGACAGGGACTAACTATGGCTACACCTTC	CATSEKTGTNYGYTF
TRBJ2-5	TRBV5-1	16	TRBD2	many	TGCGCCAGCAGCTCGGGACTAGCGGGGTCCGGGGAGACCCAGTACTTC	CASSSGLAGSGETQYF
TRBJ1-2	TRBV19	13	.	.	TGTGCCTGTACGAAGGGGGGCAGTTATGGCTACACCTTC	CACTKGGSYGYTF
TRBJ2-3	TRBV4-2	14	.	.	TGTGCCAGCAGTCGTGTAGACACGGGGGATACGCAGTATTTT	CASSRVDTGDTQYF
TRBJ2-3	TRBV4-1	17	TRBD2	few	TGCGCCAGCAGCCAAGAACAGACTAGCGGGGGCCCCCTTACGCAGTATTTT	CASSQEQTSGGPLTQYF
TRBJ1-6	TRBV20-1	14	.	.	TGCAGTGCGTCGGGCGGCAGGGGAGTTTCACCCCTCCACTTT	CSASGGRGVSPLHF
TRBJ2-1	TRBV24-1	15	.	.	TGTGCCACCAGTGATACTCGACAGCCCTACAATGAGCAGTTCTTC	CATSDTRQPYNEQFF
TRBJ1-5	TRBV4-3	17	.	once	TGCGCCAGCAGCCAAGATATAGGGGGACACCCCATACAGCCCCAGCATTTT	CASSQDIGGHPIQPQHF
TRBJ2-5	TRBV7-9	15	TRBD1	.	TGTGCCAGCAGCTTAACAGGGGGCGTTCAAGAGACCCAGTACTTC	CASSLTGGVQETQYF
TRBJ2-7	TRBV4-3	15	.	.	TGCGCCAGCAGCCAAGAAAGGCCCGCAGCCTACGAGCAGTACTTC	CASSQERPAAYEQYF
TRBJ2-1	TRBV14	16	.	.	TGTGCCAGCAGCCAAGACGCGGTTTTTTGGGGCGATGAGCAGTTCTTC	CASSQDAVFWGDEQFF
TRBJ2-1	TRBV14	16	.	few	TGTGCCAGCAGCCAAGTGAGTAGGACAGTGTACAATGAGCAGTTCTTC	CASSQVSRTVYNEQFF
TRBJ1-2	TRBV27	15	TRBD1	.	TGTGCCAGCAGAGGGAGGGACAGGGGAATCTATGGCTACACCTTC	CASRGRDRGIYGYTF
TRBJ2-4	TRBV12-3/TRBV12-4	13	.	.	TGTGCCAGCGGGAGTGTAGCCAAAAACATTCAGTACTTC	CASGSVAKNIQYF
TRBJ2-7	TRBV3-1	14	.	.	TGTGCCAGCAGCCAAGACCCCCAGTCCTACGAGCAGTACTTC	CASSQDPQSYEQYF
TRBJ2-4	TRBV6-5	14	TRBD1	.	TGTGCCAGCAGTCGGACAGGGGTCAAAAACATTCAGTACTTC	CASSRTGVKNIQYF
TRBJ1-6	TRBV25-1	14	TRBD1	once	TGTGCCAGCACCCCGAGACAGGGTAATTCACCCCTCCACTTT	CASTPRQGNSPLHF
TRBJ1-4	TRBV6-5	14	TRBD1	.	TGTGCCAGCAGTCACGACAGGGGCGTTGAAAAACTGTTTTTT	CASSHDRGVEKLFF
TRBJ1-2	TRBV4-3	20	TRBD1	.	TGCGCCAGCAGCCAAGAGTCCTTCCTCGTAGGCGGGACAGAAGTCTATGGCTACACCTTC	CASSQESFLVGGTEVYGYTF